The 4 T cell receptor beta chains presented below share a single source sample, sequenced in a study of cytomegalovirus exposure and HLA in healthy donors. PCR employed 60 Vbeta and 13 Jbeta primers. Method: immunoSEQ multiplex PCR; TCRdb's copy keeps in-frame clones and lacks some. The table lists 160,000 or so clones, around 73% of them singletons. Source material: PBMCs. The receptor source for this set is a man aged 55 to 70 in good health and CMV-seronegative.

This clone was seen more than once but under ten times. The CDR3 sequence: CAWSVGGYTGELFF. For the CDR3, the DNA is TGTGCCTGGAGTGTAGGAGGGTACACCGGGGAGCTGTTTTTT. V and J are TRBV30 and TRBJ2-2; maybe TRBD2 (6 bases). CDR1 and CDR2 from the germline V gene are GTSNPN and SVGIG (reference sequence). The CDR3 contains 14 residues. Trimming removed 0 bases from V and 3 bases from J, with 8 bases in between.

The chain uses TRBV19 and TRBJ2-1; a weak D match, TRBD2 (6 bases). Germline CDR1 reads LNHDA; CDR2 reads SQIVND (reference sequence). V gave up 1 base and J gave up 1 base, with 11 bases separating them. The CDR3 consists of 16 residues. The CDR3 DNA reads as TGTGCCAGTAGTATAGCCCCTCGGGGGTCCTACAATGAGCAGTTCTTC. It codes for CASSIAPRGSYNEQFF.

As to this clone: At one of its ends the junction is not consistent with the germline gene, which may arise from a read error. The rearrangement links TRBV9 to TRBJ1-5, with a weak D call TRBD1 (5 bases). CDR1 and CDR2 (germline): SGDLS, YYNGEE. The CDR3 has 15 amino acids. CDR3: CASSVAGRENQPRHF. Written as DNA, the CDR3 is TGTGCCAGCAGCGTAGCCGGCAGGGAAAATCAGCCCCGGCATTTT.

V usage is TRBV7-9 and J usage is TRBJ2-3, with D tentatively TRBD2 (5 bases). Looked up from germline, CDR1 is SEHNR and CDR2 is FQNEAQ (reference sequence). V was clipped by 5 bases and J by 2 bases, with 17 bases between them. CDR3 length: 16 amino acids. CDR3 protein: CASSLSAGVFTDTQYF. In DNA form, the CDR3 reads TGTGCCAGCAGCCTCTCGGCGGGTGTCTTCACAGATACGCAGTATTTT. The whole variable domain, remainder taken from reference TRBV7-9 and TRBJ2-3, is DTGVSQNPRHKITKRGQNVTFRCDPISEHNRLYWYRQTLGQGPEFLTYFQNEAQLEKSRLLSDRFSAERPKGSFSTLEIQRTEQGDSAMYLCASSLSAGVFTDTQYFGPGTRLTVL.